This TCR beta chain was sequenced for a study of T cells in localized non-small cell lung cancer. The CDR3 contains 13 residues. Trimming left V 3 bases short and J 4 bases short, with 7 bases between. The germline CDR1 and CDR2 sequences are SGHTA and FQGNSA. As for this clone: The antigen remains undetermined.

Findings of the study overall: Adjacent lung had a median roughly 61 of the 100 largest tumor clones. Adjacent uninvolved lung had the highest clonality, suggesting focused antigen responses.

Repertoires were generated with immunoSEQ multiplex PCR, while TCRdb's copy carries only in-frame clones and drops some. The data contain over 3,000 clones, about 30% of them singletons. The V and J genes are TRBV7-2 and TRBJ1-5; D call uncertain. The sequence was obtained from a male donor older than 55 with stage III lung adenocarcinoma. Sequencing was performed on lung tumor tissue, taken before any cancer treatment. CDR3 nucleotides: TGTGCCAGCAGCTTTTGGCCAAATCAGCCCCAGCATTTT. Translation: CASSFWPNQPQHF.